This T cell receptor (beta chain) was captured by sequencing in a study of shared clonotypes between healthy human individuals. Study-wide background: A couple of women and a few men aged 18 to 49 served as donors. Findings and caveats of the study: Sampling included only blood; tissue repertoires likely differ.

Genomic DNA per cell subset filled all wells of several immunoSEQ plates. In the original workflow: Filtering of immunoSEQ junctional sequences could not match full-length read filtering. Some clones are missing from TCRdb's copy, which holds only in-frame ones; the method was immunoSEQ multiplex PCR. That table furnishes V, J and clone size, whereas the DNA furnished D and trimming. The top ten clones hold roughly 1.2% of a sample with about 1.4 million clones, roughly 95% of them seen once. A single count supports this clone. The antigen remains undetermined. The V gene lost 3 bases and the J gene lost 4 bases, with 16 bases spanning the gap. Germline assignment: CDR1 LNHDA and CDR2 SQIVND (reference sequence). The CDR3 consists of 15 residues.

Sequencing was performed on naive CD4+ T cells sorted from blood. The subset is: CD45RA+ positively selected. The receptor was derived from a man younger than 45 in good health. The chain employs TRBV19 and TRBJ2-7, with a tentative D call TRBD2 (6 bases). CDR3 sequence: CASSMAGTHRYEQYF. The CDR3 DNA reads TGTGCCAGTAGTATGGCCGGGACTCACCGTTACGAGCAGTACTTC.